The 5 T cell receptor beta chains below were found in one sample sequenced in a study of chemoradiotherapy in HPV16-positive cancers. Generated by immunoSEQ multiplex PCR, the TCRdb table keeps only in-frame clones and is missing some. The sample lists about 5,400 clones; about 91% were seen once. The sequencing here drew on blood, taken from a patient who underwent chemoradiotherapy. Source of these receptors: a human donor with HPV-associated anogenital cancer.

This clone was picked up a small number of times. The V and J genes are TRBV5-4 and TRBJ1-3; D remains ambiguous. The CDR3 consists of 15 residues. From germline, CDR1 is SGHNT and CDR2 YYREEE (reference sequence). V was cut by 4 bases and J by 0 bases, with 11 bases left in between. The CDR3, as DNA: TGTGCCAGCAGCCTGGACGGAGGCTCTGGAAACACCATATATTTT. Protein: CASSLDGGSGNTIYF.

This chain links TRBV5-5 with TRBJ2-7, with D perhaps TRBD2 (6 bases). The V end lost 4 bases, the J end lost 5 bases, and 22 bases lay between the germline ends. The CDR3 has 16 amino acids. Germline assignment: CDR1 SGHKS and CDR2 YYEKEE (reference sequence). CDR3 coding DNA: TGTGCCAGCAGCGAGACCCGGGACTGGCTCCTCCACGAGCAGTACTTC. This sequence encodes CASSETRDWLLHEQYF. The variable domain in full, with the rest retrieved from reference TRBV5-5 and TRBJ2-7, is DAGVTQSPTHLIKTRGQQVTLRCSPISGHKSVSWYQQVLGQGPQFIFQYYEKEERGRGNFPDRFSARQFPNYSSELNVNALLLGDSALYLCASSETRDWLLHEQYFGPGTRLTVT.

The chain joins TRBV18 to TRBJ2-7; TRBD2 might be the D (6 bases). Germline CDR1 reads KGHSH; CDR2 reads LQKENI. The ends were cut back, 1 base at V and 1 base at J, with 14 bases in the middle. The CDR3 spans 16 residues. The CDR3 region is CASSPQGAGTSYEQYF. The CDR3 DNA follows: TGTGCCAGCTCACCACAGGGCGCAGGGACTTCCTACGAGCAGTACTTC.

V usage is TRBV10-2 and J usage is TRBJ2-2; possibly TRBD1 or TRBD2 for D (5 bases each). There are 15 residues in the CDR3. CDR1 and CDR2 (germline): WSHSY, SAAADI. V was pared by 1 base and J by 6 bases, with 12 bases between. CDR3 sequence (DNA): TGCGCCAGCAGTGAGTTCTCCCTGGGACCCGGGGAGCTGTTTTTT. Encoded protein: CASSEFSLGPGELFF.

The chain links TRBV9 to TRBJ2-2, with 9 bases that match TRBD2. The CDR3 has 15 residues. Trimming removed 1 base from V and 6 bases from J; junction bases left unmatched: 4. The germline V gene has CDR1 SGDLS and CDR2 YYNGEE. CDR3 loop: CASSVIAGVAGELFF. CDR3 DNA sequence: TGTGCCAGCAGCGTAATAGCGGGAGTCGCCGGGGAGCTGTTTTTT. The whole variable domain, remainder taken from reference TRBV9 and TRBJ2-2, is DSGVTQTPKHLITATGQRVTLRCSPRSGDLSVYWYQQSLDQGLQFLIQYYNGEERAKGNILERFSAQQFPDLHSELNLSSLELGDSALYFCASSVIAGVAGELFFGEGSRLTVL.